The present entry profiles one T cell receptor beta chain with its context. The CDR3 sequence is 18 residues long. Germline assignment: CDR1 LGHNA and CDR2 YNFKEQ. Trimming cost V 0 bases and J 3 bases; bases outside gene matches: 13. The data were obtained in a study of shared clonotypes between healthy human individuals. Whole-study context: Three plates were used per donor for CD4 naive, three for CD4 memory, two for CD8 naive and one for CD8 memory.

At the deep level, the assay was run. TCRdb's copy holds only in-frame clones and misses some; the assay was immunoSEQ multiplex PCR. The table includes approximately 2.1 million clones, more than 85% detected once. Within Nashville, Tennessee resided all donors, each a Caucasian adult. This TCR was recovered from a man aged 18 to 35 in good health. Some clones in this sample may be carry-over from other donors' samples. V gene TRBV4-2 combines with J gene TRBJ2-5, with 7 bases aligning to TRBD1. The sequenced sample was naive CD4+ T cells from PBMCs. Subset: CD45RA+ positively selected. CDR3 nucleotides: TGTGCCAGCAGCCAAGATAGGGGGCCGGCCGGACAAAAAGAGACCCAGTACTTC. Protein product: CASSQDRGPAGQKETQYF.